This TCR beta chain emerged from a study of cytomegalovirus exposure and HLA in healthy donors. The PCR contained 60 Vbeta and 13 Jbeta primers. Clones were sequenced by immunoSEQ multiplex PCR, and TCRdb holds only the in-frame ones, with some missing. This repertoire shows around 150,000 clones, around 83% found once; its top ten account for around 4%. Study-level points and caveats: In a later analysis, DRB1 alleles had the most associated TCRs; HLA-C alleles the fewest.

About this clone: What it binds is unknown. The same CDR3 is also encoded by other DNA sequences in this sample.

CDR1 SGHRS and CDR2 YFSETQ come from the germline V gene. The germline V and J ends were trimmed by 4 bases and 0 bases, with 11 bases remaining between them. The CDR3 runs 14 residues. The TCR comes from a man aged 35 to 55 in good health and CMV-seropositive. The chain carries TRBV5-1 and TRBJ2-7; D is perhaps TRBD1 (6 bases). Input material: PBMCs. The CDR3 DNA follows: TGCGCCAGCAGCCTGGCAGGGGACTCCTACGAGCAGTACTTC. This gives the protein CASSLAGDSYEQYF. The complete variable domain, with remaining parts taken from reference TRBV5-1 and TRBJ2-7, reads KAGVTQTPRYLIKTRGQQVTLSCSPISGHRSVSWYQQTPGQGLQFLFEYFSETQRNKGNFPGRFSGRQFSNSRSEMNVSTLELGDSALYLCASSLAGDSYEQYFGPGTRLTVT.